This T cell receptor (beta chain) was identified during a study of shared clonotypes between healthy human individuals. Several immunoSEQ plates held equal portions of the genomic DNA taken from each subset. The method was immunoSEQ multiplex PCR; TCRdb's version includes in-frame clones alone and lacks a portion of them. The repertoire has fewer than 1.4 million clones, around three quarters of them found once; the top ten carry roughly 0.61%. This TCR was sampled from a man younger than 35 in good health. Some clones in this sample may be carry-over from other donors' samples. Sequences were obtained from memory CD4+ T cells from PBMCs. The subset is: CD45RA-negative fraction.

CDR3 loop: CASSSPGTGSSDYGYTF. The DNA for the CDR3 is TGTGCCAGCAGTTCCCCCGGGACAGGGTCGTCCGACTATGGCTACACCTTC. The chain joins TRBV28 to TRBJ1-2, with 9 bases matching TRBD1. The ends lost 4 bases at V and 3 bases at J; junction bases unmatched: 12. The CDR3 length is 17 residues. Germline loops: CDR1 MDHEN, CDR2 SYDVKM.